The 18 T cell receptor beta chains below were found in one sample sequenced in a study of T-cell reconstitution after alpha-beta-depleted transplantation in children. Preparation of the TCRbeta library used unique molecular identifiers. TCRdb re-analysed the PCR reads in MiXCR, keeping a single row per CDR3 protein. Of about 250,000 distinct CDR3 sequences listed, approximately 24% are singletons. The sample in question was PBMCs, mostly from graft donor cells, obtained 360 days after TCRalphabeta/CD19-depleted stem cell transplant. The origin of the receptors is a female patient aged 2 to 10 who had a stem cell transplant for congenital amegakaryocytic thrombocytopenia, so the T cells may come from the graft donor.

The CDR3 region is CSAVAGGKYEQYF. CDR3 DNA: TGCAGTGCTGTAGCGGGAGGGAAATACGAGCAGTACTTC. The chain joins TRBV20-1 to TRBJ2-7; 11 bases match TRBD2. Trimming removed 5 bases from V and 4 bases from J; junction bases left unmatched: 4. The CDR3 length is 13 residues. Germline-derived CDR1 and CDR2 are DFQATT and SNEGSKA (reference sequence).

The V gene is TRBV3-1, the J gene TRBJ2-5; D may be TRBD1 (6 bases). Germline V CDR1 and CDR2: LGHDT, YNNKEL (reference sequence). The CDR3 sequence is 15 residues long. With 4 bases removed from V and 2 bases from J, the gap between germline ends came to 14 bases. For the CDR3, the DNA is TGTGCCAGCAGCCGAGAACTAGGGGGTCAAGAGACCCAGTACTTC. This translates into CASSRELGGQETQYF.

This CDR3 is CSARVETSTDTQYF. The CDR3 bases are TGCAGTGCTAGAGTGGAGACTAGCACAGATACGCAGTATTTT. The chain carries TRBV20-1 and TRBJ2-3; no definite D call. Trimming stripped 1 base from V and 0 bases from J, with 8 bases between. This CDR3 has 14 residues. From germline, CDR1 is DFQATT and CDR2 SNEGSKA (reference sequence).

The CDR3 loop reads CAWSVGLPNTEAFF. The CDR3 coding sequence is TGTGCCTGGAGTGTGGGACTCCCGAACACTGAAGCTTTCTTT. The rearrangement joins TRBV30 to TRBJ1-1; a possible D gene is TRBD1 (5 bases). The CDR3 length is 14 residues. V shed 0 bases and J shed 1 base, with 9 bases lying between them. Germline CDR1 and CDR2: GTSNPN and SVGIG (reference sequence).

There are a few counts of this clonotype. This chain links TRBV12-3 or TRBV12-4 with TRBJ1-4, with D maybe TRBD1 (6 bases). Trimming stripped 6 bases from V and 7 bases from J, with 21 bases between. CDR3 length: 16 amino acids. This chain's CDR3 is CASSLGVGAGVEKLFF. The DNA for the CDR3 is TGTGCCAGCAGCCTGGGGGTGGGGGCTGGGGTTGAAAAACTGTTTTTT.

There are a few counts of this clonotype. The rearrangement joins TRBV4-3 to TRBJ1-2, with unresolved D. The V end lost 4 bases, the J end lost 1 base, and 13 bases lay between the germline ends. Germline CDR1 and CDR2: LGHNA and YSLEER. The CDR3 extends over 15 amino acids. In DNA form, the CDR3 reads TGCGCCAGCAGCCGACTAAACAGCCTTAACTATGGCTACACCTTC. This codes for CASSRLNSLNYGYTF.

The chain employs TRBV6-1 and TRBJ1-5; perhaps TRBD1 as D (6 bases). V was shortened by 7 bases and J by 2 bases, with 12 bases between the two germline ends. The CDR3 totals 14 residues. Germline CDR1 reads MNHNS; CDR2 reads SASEGT. CDR3 bases: TGTGCCAGCAAGCTCAGACAGGGCAATCAGCCCCAGCATTTT. The encoded protein is CASKLRQGNQPQHF.

The DNA for the CDR3 is TGCGCCAGCAGCCCGACAGGGAGCTCCTATAATTCACCCCTCCACTTT. Its translation: CASSPTGSSYNSPLHF. V and J are TRBV5-1 and TRBJ1-6; 7 bases line up with TRBD1. The V gene's germline CDR1 is SGHRS and CDR2 YFSETQ. Unmatched junction bases numbered 4, after V lost 4 bases and J lost 0 bases. The CDR3 sequence is 16 residues long.

The rearrangement links TRBV10-3 to TRBJ1-5; 7 bases map to TRBD1. This CDR3 region has 14 residues. V shed 8 bases and J 0 bases; nucleotides not matched to a gene: 4. From germline, CDR1 is ENHRY and CDR2 SYGVKD. The CDR3 loop is CAIGTVDSNQPQHF. Written as DNA, the CDR3 is TGTGCCATCGGGACAGTCGATAGCAATCAGCCCCAGCATTTT.

J is TRBJ1-5 and V is TRBV7-8; the match to TRBD1 covers 9 bases. V was pared by 8 bases and J by 0 bases, with 8 bases of the junction left unmatched. This CDR3 comprises 16 residues. Germline V gene sequence: CDR1 SGHVS, CDR2 FQNEAQ. CDR3: CASGPGTGYSNQPQHF. CDR3 DNA sequence: TGTGCCAGCGGTCCCGGGACAGGGTATAGCAATCAGCCCCAGCATTTT.

This clonotype was picked up a small number of times. This chain uses TRBV4-2 with TRBJ1-3, with D maybe TRBD1 (5 bases). Germline CDR1 and CDR2: LGHNA and YNFKEQ. The V and J ends lost 4 bases and 5 bases respectively, with 12 bases between them. CDR3 length equals 14 residues. CDR3 loop: CASSPGGVRNTIYF. DNA for the CDR3: TGTGCCAGCAGCCCGGGGGGGGTCAGAAACACCATATATTTT.

This clonotype was seen a few times. The rearrangement links TRBV6-5 to TRBJ1-1; no clear D gene. Germline-derived CDR1 and CDR2 are MNHEY and SVGAGI. V gave up 4 bases and J gave up 13 bases, with 16 bases separating them. The CDR3 consists of 12 residues. The CDR3 DNA reads as TGTGCCAGCAGTTCCAGGACGGGCTTTGTTTTCTTT. It encodes CASSSRTGFVFF.

V usage is TRBV4-1 and J usage is TRBJ2-1, with D unclear. The CDR3 has 13 residues. Trimming pared 0 bases from V and 6 bases from J, leaving 6 bases between. Germline V gene lookup returns CDR1 MGHRA and CDR2 YSYEKL. The CDR3 loop reads CASSQEFGNEQFF. Written as DNA, the CDR3 is TGCGCCAGCAGCCAAGAATTCGGCAATGAGCAGTTCTTC.

This clonotype has more than one count but fewer than ten. CDR3 nucleotides: TGTGCCAGCAGTTCCCGGGGGTCTCAAGAGACCCAGTACTTC. This encodes CASSSRGSQETQYF. V usage is TRBV12-3 or TRBV12-4 and J usage is TRBJ2-5; a possible D gene is TRBD2 (6 bases). CDR3 length: 14 residues. V lost 4 bases and J lost 2, with 11 bases in between.

This clonotype was seen only once. This chain connects TRBV5-8 to TRBJ1-5; the D is unclear. The CDR3 has 14 residues. Trimming left V 0 bases short and J 3 bases short, with 7 bases between. Germline V CDR1 and CDR2: SGHTS, YDEGEE. The CDR3 coding sequence is TGTGCCAGCAGCTTGGCGGTTTCCAATCAGCCCCAGCATTTT. This translates into CASSLAVSNQPQHF. The full variable domain, in which reference TRBV5-8 and TRBJ1-5 provide the parts outside the CDR3, is EAGVTQSPTHLIKTRGQQATLRCSPISGHTSVYWYQQALGLGLQFLLWYDEGEERNRGNFPPRFSGRQFPNYSSELNVNALELEDSALYLCASSLAVSNQPQHFGDGTRLSIL.

This sequence joins TRBV20-1 and TRBJ1-4; a possible D gene is TRBD1 (5 bases). CDR1 DFQATT and CDR2 SNEGSKA come from the germline V gene (reference sequence). Deletions cut 2 bases from V and 8 bases from J, with 9 bases between. The CDR3 spans 12 residues. The CDR3 nucleotides read TGCAGTGCTAGACGTGGACAAGAAAAACTGTTTTTT. Translated: CSARRGQEKLFF.

In the case of this clonotype: It is likely a read error, because the conserved phenylalanine at the end of the CDR3 is missing. This chain joins TRBV5-1 and TRBJ1-2, with TRBD1 matching over 7 bases. J gave up 4 bases and V 4 bases, and 10 bases lay outside the gene matches. Germline loops: CDR1 SGHRS, CDR2 YFSETQ. This CDR3 is 15 amino acids long. The CDR3 sequence is CASSPSNRGGYGYTL. The CDR3 DNA reads as TGCGCCAGCAGCCCGTCTAACAGGGGAGGCTATGGCTACACCTTG.

The chain uses TRBV6-2 or TRBV6-3 and TRBJ2-3; 7 bases are a match to TRBD2. Germline loops: CDR1 MNHEY, CDR2 SVGEGT. Unmatched junction bases numbered 16, after V lost 5 bases and J lost 2 bases. CDR3 size: 18 residues. The CDR3 region has the DNA TGTGCCAGCAGTCACCCCTCGATGGCGGGAGAAACCACAGATACGCAGTATTTT. Translating gives CASSHPSMAGETTDTQYF.